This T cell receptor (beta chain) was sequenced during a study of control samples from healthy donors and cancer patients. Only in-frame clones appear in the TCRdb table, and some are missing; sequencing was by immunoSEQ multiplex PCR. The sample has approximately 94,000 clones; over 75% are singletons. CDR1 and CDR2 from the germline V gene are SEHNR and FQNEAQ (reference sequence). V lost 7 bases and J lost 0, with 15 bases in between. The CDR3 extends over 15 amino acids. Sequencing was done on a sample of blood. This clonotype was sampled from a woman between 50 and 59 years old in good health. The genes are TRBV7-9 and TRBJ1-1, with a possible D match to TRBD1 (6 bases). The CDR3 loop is CASIGRGAMNTEAFF. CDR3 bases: TGTGCCAGCATAGGGAGGGGGGCTATGAACACTGAAGCTTTCTTT.